This TCR beta chain was profiled in a study of beta chain features in type 1 diabetes. Study-level information: In all, 107,917,701 sorted cells from all samples were analyzed. Whole-study results and caveats: PCR might preferentially amplify shorter templates, equally in patients and controls. The study found moderately but significantly shorter TCRB CDR3s in all four CD4+ subsets of Type 1 diabetes patients. Naive, central memory and Treg TCRB repertoires seemed to resemble each other more closely in patients than they did in healthy donors.

Points on this clone: Antigen specificity is unknown.

Reverse transcribing all isolated RNA meant expressed TCRB transcripts were sequenced. The study sequenced naive, central memory and regulatory T cell samples to an average of roughly 4 million reads. Libraries were prepared by immunoSEQ multiplex PCR; TCRdb keeps only in-frame clonotypes and omits some of them. The repertoire has 160,000 or so clones, roughly 60% of them found once; the top ten carry approximately 0.09%. Germline CDR1 is ENHRY and CDR2 is SYGVKD. The V end lost 2 bases, the J end lost 6 bases, and 15 bases lay between the germline ends. The CDR3 contains 15 residues. The sample comprised naive CD4+ T cells from blood. The clonotype was recovered from a man aged 30 to 39 with type 1 diabetes. The V gene is TRBV10-3, the J gene TRBJ2-3; D is undetermined. The CDR3: CAISESVLLQDTQYF. In DNA form, the CDR3 reads TGTGCCATCAGTGAGAGTGTTTTACTCCAGGATACGCAGTATTTT.